The 11 T cell receptor beta chains given below trace back to one sample, sequenced in a study of blood T cell repertoires in COVID-19. TCRdb keeps only in-frame clones here, not all; method: immunoSEQ multiplex PCR. Found here are 200,000 to 250,000 clones, roughly 85% of them singletons; the top ten hold about 8.2%. The sample consisted of PBMCs or T cells enriched from blood (not recorded which). Every receptor here comes from a woman between 50 and 59 years old with acute COVID-19.

The chain combines TRBV2 with TRBJ1-4; maybe TRBD1 (5 bases). V dropped 5 bases and J dropped 0 bases, with 13 bases sitting between them. Germline-derived CDR1 and CDR2 are SNHLY and FYNNEI. The CDR3 runs 16 residues. The CDR3 DNA reads TGTGCCAGCAGTCGGGACTGGGTCGCAACTAATGAAAAACTGTTTTTT. This gives the protein CASSRDWVATNEKLFF.

The rearrangement joins TRBV7-3 to TRBJ2-2; maybe TRBD2 (6 bases). The V gene's germline CDR1 is SGHTA and CDR2 FQGTGA. The V end was cut by 5 bases, the J end by 5 bases, with 27 bases between. CDR3 size: 19 residues. CDR3 region: CASSPDPGPRPGGTGELFF. CDR3 in DNA: TGTGCCAGCAGCCCAGACCCGGGGCCGAGACCCGGAGGGACCGGGGAGCTGTTTTTT.

J is TRBJ2-5 and V is TRBV10-3, with 7 bases identical to TRBD1. CDR3 length: 15 amino acids. Trimming cost V 6 bases and J 1 base; bases outside gene matches: 8. Germline CDR1 is ENHRY and CDR2 is SYGVKD. CDR3 residues: CAISLQGKGQETQYF. CDR3 nucleotides: TGTGCCATCAGCTTACAGGGGAAGGGCCAAGAGACCCAGTACTTC.

This clone appeared once. This chain connects TRBV7-2 to TRBJ2-3; 7 nucleotides match TRBD2. V lost 8 bases, J lost 8 bases, and 13 bases stayed unmatched. Germline CDR1 SGHTA, CDR2 FQGNSA. This CDR3 comprises 14 residues. Here the CDR3 reads CASGTSAMHGTQYF. CDR3 nucleotide sequence: TGTGCCAGCGGCACTAGCGCTATGCACGGTACGCAGTATTTT.

A single count supports this clone. The chain carries TRBV25-1 and TRBJ1-6, with D maybe TRBD1 (5 bases). CDR3 length equals 12 residues. V gave up 0 bases and J gave up 16 bases, with 10 bases separating them. Germline V gene sequence: CDR1 MGHDK, CDR2 SYGVNS. The CDR3 sequence: CASSEYMGPLHF. CDR3 bases: TGTGCCAGCAGTGAATATATGGGGCCACTCCACTTT.

The chain couples TRBV5-1 to TRBJ1-2, with TRBD1 matching 8 bases. This CDR3 contains 14 residues. The junction had 3 bases not matched to a gene; V was cut back by 3 bases and J by 2 bases. Germline V gene lookup returns CDR1 SGHRS and CDR2 YFSETQ. CDR3 loop: CASSSRTGNYGYTF. The CDR3 DNA is TGCGCCAGCAGCTCGAGGACAGGGAACTATGGCTACACCTTC.

The genes are TRBV2 and TRBJ2-1, with 8 bases aligning to TRBD2. V shed 9 bases and J 8 bases; nucleotides not matched to a gene: 3. Germline CDR1 reads SNHLY; CDR2 reads FYNNEI. This CDR3 has 11 amino acids. CDR3 DNA: TGTGCCAGGAAACTAGCGGATGAGCAGTTCTTC. Translated, it gives CARKLADEQFF. Full variable domain (rest looked up from reference TRBV2 and TRBJ2-1): EPEVTQTPSHQVTQMGQEVILRCVPISNHLYFYWYRQILGQKVEFLVSFYNNEISEKSEIFDDQFSVERPDGSNFTLKIRSTKLEDSAMYFCARKLADEQFFGPGTRLTVL.

This clone turned up a few times. The rearrangement joins TRBV14 to TRBJ1-2; D remains unclear. This CDR3 has 15 amino acids. Deletions cut 0 bases from V and 7 bases from J, with 15 bases between. CDR1 SGHDN and CDR2 FVKESK come from the germline V gene. This CDR3 reads CASSQDLAPRSGYTF. CDR3 coding DNA: TGTGCCAGCAGCCAAGATTTGGCCCCGCGGTCTGGCTACACCTTC.

In its sample, this clone ranks as medium-sized. The genes are TRBV4-1 and TRBJ2-7; TRBD2 aligns across 9 bases. There are 15 residues in the CDR3. Looked up from germline, CDR1 is MGHRA and CDR2 is YSYEKL. The ends lost 1 base at V and 2 bases at J; junction bases unmatched: 3. The CDR3 DNA reads as TGCGCCAGCAGCCAAGTGGCGGGGGGGGCCTACGAGCAGTACTTC. It yields the protein CASSQVAGGAYEQYF.

To note about this clone: The same CDR3 can be traced to other DNA sequences in this sample. CDR3 bases: TGTGCCAGCAGCTTCGGGCAGGGAGGTGAAAAACTGTTTTTT. Amino acids: CASSFGQGGEKLFF. J is TRBJ1-4 and V is TRBV7-2; a weak D match, TRBD1 (5 bases). This CDR3 contains 14 residues. Trimming shortened V by 3 bases and J by 7 bases, and 12 bases separated the two germline ends. Germline V gene data show CDR1 as SGHTA and CDR2 as FQGNSA.

The chain joins TRBV4-1 to TRBJ2-1; 7 nucleotides match TRBD1. The CDR3 has 15 residues. CDR1 is MGHRA and CDR2 is YSYEKL in the germline V gene. V shed 3 bases, J shed 4 bases, and the junction held 6 bases outside the gene matches. CDR3 nucleotide sequence: TGCGCCAGCAGCCAGGTTGGGACAGTATACAATGAGCAGTTCTTC. Residues: CASSQVGTVYNEQFF.